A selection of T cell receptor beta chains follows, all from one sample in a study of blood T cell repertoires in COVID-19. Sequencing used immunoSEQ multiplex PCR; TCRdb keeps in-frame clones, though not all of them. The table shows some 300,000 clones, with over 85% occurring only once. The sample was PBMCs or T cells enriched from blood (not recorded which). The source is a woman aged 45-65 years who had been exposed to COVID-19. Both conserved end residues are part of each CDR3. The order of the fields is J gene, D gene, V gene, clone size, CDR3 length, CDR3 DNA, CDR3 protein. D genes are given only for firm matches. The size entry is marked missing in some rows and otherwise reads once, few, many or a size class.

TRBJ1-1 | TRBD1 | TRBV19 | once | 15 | TGTGCCAGTAGTGTGACGACAGGGTTGAACACTGAAGCTTTCTTT | CASSVTTGLNTEAFF
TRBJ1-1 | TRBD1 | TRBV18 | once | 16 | TGTGCCAGCTCGGCGGGACAGGGCCAGAGTAACACTGAAGCTTTCTTT | CASSAGQGQSNTEAFF
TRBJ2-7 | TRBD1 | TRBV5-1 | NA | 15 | TGCGCCAGCAGCTCTGGACAGGTAACCACCTACGAGCAGTACTTC | CASSSGQVTTYEQYF
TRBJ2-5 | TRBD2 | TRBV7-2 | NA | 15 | TGTGCCAGCAGTTTAGACGGGGGGGCCCGCGAGACCCAGTACTTC | CASSLDGGARETQYF
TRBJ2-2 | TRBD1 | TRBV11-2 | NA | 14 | TGTGCCAGCAGCTTAACAGGGGCCGCCGGGGAGCTGTTTTTT | CASSLTGAAGELFF
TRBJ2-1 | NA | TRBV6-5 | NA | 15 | TGTGCCAGCAGTAGGTTGGGGGGAAACTACAATGAGCAGTTCTTC | CASSRLGGNYNEQFF
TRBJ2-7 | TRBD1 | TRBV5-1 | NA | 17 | TGCGCCAGCAGCCTTGACAGGGGGCAACATTTTTCCTACGAGCAGTACTTC | CASSLDRGQHFSYEQYF
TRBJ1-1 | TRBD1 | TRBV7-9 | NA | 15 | TGTGCCAGCAGCTTAGGGGGACAGGGGTTGGCTGAAGCTTTCTTT | CASSLGGQGLAEAFF
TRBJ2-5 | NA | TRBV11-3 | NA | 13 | TGTGCCAGCAGCCGGGCGGGACAAGAGACCCAGTACTTC | CASSRAGQETQYF
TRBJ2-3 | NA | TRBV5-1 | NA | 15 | TGCGCCAGCAGCTTTACGGGGGAGAGCACAGATACGCAGTATTTT | CASSFTGESTDTQYF
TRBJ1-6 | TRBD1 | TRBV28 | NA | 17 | TGTGCCAGCAGTCGCCCCCTATCGGCCAGGGGGAATTCACCCCTCCACTTT | CASSRPLSARGNSPLHF
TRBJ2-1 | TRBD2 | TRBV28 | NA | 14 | TGTGCCAGCAGTTTTAGCGGGGGCCTCAAAGAGCAGTTCTTC | CASSFSGGLKEQFF
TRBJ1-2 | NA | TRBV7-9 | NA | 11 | TGTGCCAGCAGCTTCGGGTATGGCTACACCTTC | CASSFGYGYTF
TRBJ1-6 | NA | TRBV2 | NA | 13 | TGTGCCAGCAGTCCGGACCGGGGGTCACCCCTCCACTTT | CASSPDRGSPLHF
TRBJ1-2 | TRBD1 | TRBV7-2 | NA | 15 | TGTGCCAGCAGCACACGGACAGGGGGCGGCTATGGCTACACCTTC | CASSTRTGGGYGYTF
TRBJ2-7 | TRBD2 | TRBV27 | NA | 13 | TGTGCCAGCAGTTATGGGACTAGCTCCGAGCAGTACTTC | CASSYGTSSEQYF
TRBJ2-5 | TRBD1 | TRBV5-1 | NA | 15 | TGCGCCAGCAGCATTGGGTCAGGGGGCCAAGAGACCCAGTACTTC | CASSIGSGGQETQYF
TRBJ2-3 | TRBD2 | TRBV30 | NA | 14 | TGTGCCTGCCCTAGCGGCCGCGCGGGGGATACGCAGTATTTT | CACPSGRAGDTQYF
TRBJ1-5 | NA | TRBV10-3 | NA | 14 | TGTGCCATCGGTACTACGGGGAGCAATCAGCCCCAGCATTTT | CAIGTTGSNQPQHF
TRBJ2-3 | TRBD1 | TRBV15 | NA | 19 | TGTGCCACCAGCAGTCTGTCCGGGACAGGTGAATTTCGGACAGATACGCAGTATTTT | CATSSLSGTGEFRTDTQYF
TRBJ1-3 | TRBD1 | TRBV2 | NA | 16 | TGTGCCAGCAGTGATCCGAGACAGGGACCTGGAAACACCATATATTTT | CASSDPRQGPGNTIYF
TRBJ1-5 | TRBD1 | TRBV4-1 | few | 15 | TGCGCCAGCAGCCAGGGGACAGTTAGCAATCAGCCCCAGCATTTT | CASSQGTVSNQPQHF
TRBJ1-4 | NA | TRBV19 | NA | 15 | TGTGCCAGTAGCAAACCGGGGGTTTTATTTGGAAAACTGTTTTTT | CASSKPGVLFGKLFF
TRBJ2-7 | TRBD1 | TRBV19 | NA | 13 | TGTGCCAGTAGGGACAGGGGCTCCTACGAGCAGTACTTC | CASRDRGSYEQYF
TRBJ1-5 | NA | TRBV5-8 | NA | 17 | TGTGCCAGCAGCCCGAGGAGCGGGAAATATAGCAATCAGCCCCAGCATTTT | CASSPRSGKYSNQPQHF
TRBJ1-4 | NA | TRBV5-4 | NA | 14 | TGTGCCAGCAGCTTGGACGGTTTTAATGAAAAACTGTTTTTT | CASSLDGFNEKLFF
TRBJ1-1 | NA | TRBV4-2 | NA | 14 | TGTGCCAGCAGCCCCCCGGGAAGGAACACTGAAGCTTTCTTT | CASSPPGRNTEAFF
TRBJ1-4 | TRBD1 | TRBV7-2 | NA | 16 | TGTGCCAGCAGCCCCTTGTCGGGGACAGGGAATGAAAAACTGTTTTTT | CASSPLSGTGNEKLFF
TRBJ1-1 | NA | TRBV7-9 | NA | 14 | TGTGCCAGCAGATCCCCCCGGACATTAACTGAAGCTTTCTTT | CASRSPRTLTEAFF
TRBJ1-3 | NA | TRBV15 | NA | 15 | TGTGCCACCAGCAGAGATCTGGCAGGCGGGAACACCATATATTTT | CATSRDLAGGNTIYF
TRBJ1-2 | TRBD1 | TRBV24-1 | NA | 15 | TGTGCCACCAGTGATTTCGGACAGGGCCGCTATGGCTACACCTTC | CATSDFGQGRYGYTF
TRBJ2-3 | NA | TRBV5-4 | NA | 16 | TGTGCCAGCAGCTTGGACAGGGGAGGTGGCACAGATACGCAGTATTTT | CASSLDRGGGTDTQYF
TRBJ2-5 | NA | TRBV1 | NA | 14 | TGCACCACTAGCGGGGGGGCGGACCAAGAGACCCAGTACTTC | CTTSGGADQETQYF
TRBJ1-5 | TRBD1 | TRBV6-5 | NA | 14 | TGTGCCAGCGGACAGGGTTATAGCAATCAGCCCCAGCATTTT | CASGQGYSNQPQHF
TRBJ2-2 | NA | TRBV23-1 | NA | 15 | TGCGCCAGCAGTCATTGGCAACCATTCACCGGGGAGCTGTTTTTT | CASSHWQPFTGELFF
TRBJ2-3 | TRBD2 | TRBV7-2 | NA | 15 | TGTGCCAGCAGCTCACTAGCGGGGTACACAGATACGCAGTATTTT | CASSSLAGYTDTQYF
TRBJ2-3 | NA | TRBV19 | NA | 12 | TGTGCCAGTAGTGGACAGTCAGATACGCAGTATTTT | CASSGQSDTQYF
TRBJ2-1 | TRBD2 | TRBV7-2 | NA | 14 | TGTGCCAGCAGCTTAGCCTGGGGGGGTTATGAGCAGTTCTTC | CASSLAWGGYEQFF
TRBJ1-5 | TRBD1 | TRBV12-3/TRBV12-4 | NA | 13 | TGTGCCAGCAGTTTTGACAGGGGTCAGCCCCAGCATTTT | CASSFDRGQPQHF
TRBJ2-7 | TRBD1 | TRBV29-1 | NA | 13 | TGCAGCGTTGGGACAGGGGGTTTTAACGAGCAGTACTTC | CSVGTGGFNEQYF
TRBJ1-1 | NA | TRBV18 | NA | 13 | TGTGCCAGCTCAAAGACAGTGAACACTGAAGCTTTCTTT | CASSKTVNTEAFF